This entry is about one TCR beta chain. What it binds is unknown. The data derive from a study of Ad26.COV2.S vaccination and SARS-CoV-2 variants. The protocol was immunoSEQ multiplex PCR, while the TCRdb copy is restricted to in-frame clones and leaves out a portion. Among approximately 400,000 clones listed, roughly nine tenths were seen once. Trimming removed 2 bases at V and 0 bases at J, with 23 bases between. The CDR3 contains 20 residues. The germline V gene has CDR1 SNHLY and CDR2 FYNNEI. Overall study results and limits: Those who received vaccine or placebo ended up with similar non-spike TCR breadth.

This clonotype originated in a human donor who had recovered from COVID-19. The rearrangement uses TRBV2 and TRBJ1-5, with D uncertain. Specimen: peripheral blood, collected after recovery from COVID-19. CDR3 amino acids: CASSEMLLGVRHYSNQPQHF. CDR3 DNA: TGTGCCAGCAGTGAAATGTTGTTAGGTGTCAGGCATTATAGCAATCAGCCCCAGCATTTT.